What follows are 14 T cell receptor beta chains derived from one specimen sequenced in a study of T cell repertoires in cytomegalovirus infection. TCRdb ran MiXCR on the reads and lists one entry per CDR3 protein. This sample yields roughly 280,000 distinct CDR3 sequences, of which about an eighth are seen a single time; 8.5% to 10% belongs to the top ten. Sequencing was performed on PBMCs. Receptor source: a human donor in good health (CMV status not recorded). Some clones in this sample may be carry-over from other donors' samples.

The chain couples TRBV7-4 to TRBJ1-5; 12 bases agree with TRBD1. The V gene end was trimmed by 5 bases and the J gene end by 2 bases; junction bases not matched to a gene: 4. CDR3 length equals 16 residues. CDR1 is SGHVT, CDR2 SQSDAQ, per germline. The CDR3 spells CASSPGQGAGNQPQHF. DNA for the CDR3: TGTGCCAGCAGCCCGGGACAGGGGGCCGGCAATCAGCCCCAGCATTTT.

The rearrangement uses TRBV20-1 and TRBJ1-4, with D perhaps TRBD1 (5 bases). V was cut by 7 bases and J by 2 bases, with 17 bases left in between. The CDR3 runs to 15 residues. Per germline, CDR1 DFQATT and CDR2 SNEGSKA (reference sequence). This CDR3 reads CSGRDAGATNEKLFF. CDR3 nucleotide sequence: TGCAGTGGTCGGGACGCTGGGGCGACTAATGAAAAACTGTTTTTT.

This clonotype was recorded at least ten times. For the CDR3, the DNA is TGTGCCAGCAGCCGAACTAGCGGGGGATCAGATACGCAGTATTTT. Its translation: CASSRTSGGSDTQYF. V usage is TRBV7-9 and J usage is TRBJ2-3; 11 nucleotides align to TRBD2. The germline gives CDR1 SEHNR, CDR2 FQNEAQ (reference sequence). Trimming cost V 5 bases and J 4 bases; bases outside gene matches: 5. The CDR3 spans 15 residues.

This clonotype was seen more than once but under ten times. CDR3 sequence reads: CSVDGASSYEQYF. The CDR3, as DNA: TGCAGCGTTGATGGGGCGAGCTCCTACGAGCAGTACTTC. The gene calls are TRBV29-1 and TRBJ2-7; perhaps TRBD1 as D (5 bases). CDR3 length: 13 residues. The germline V and J ends were trimmed by 3 bases and 0 bases, with 9 bases remaining between them. The germline gives CDR1 SQVTM, CDR2 ANQGSEA.

In its sample, this clonotype was seen many times. V is TRBV7-2 and J is TRBJ2-5; unclear D gene. CDR3 length equals 15 residues. Germline CDR1 reads SGHTA; CDR2 reads FQGNSA. V was shortened by 4 bases and J by 5 bases, with 17 bases between the two germline ends. CDR3 in amino acids: CASSSKALGMETQYF. CDR3 nucleotides: TGTGCCAGCAGCTCGAAGGCTCTTGGGATGGAGACCCAGTACTTC.

This clonotype came up a few times. This chain connects TRBV7-3 to TRBJ2-1; 8 bases map to TRBD1. The CDR3 sequence is 14 residues long. CDR1 and CDR2 (germline): SGHTA, FQGTGA. Trimming cost V 5 bases and J 10 bases; bases outside gene matches: 10. CDR3 DNA: TGTGCCAGCAGCCCTGGACAGGGCTGGTTGGAGCAGTTCTTC. Translating it yields CASSPGQGWLEQFF.

Only a few counts were recorded for this clonotype. J is TRBJ2-3 and V is TRBV5-4, with a possible D match to TRBD2 (6 bases). This CDR3 comprises 16 residues. Deletions cut 2 bases from V and 0 bases from J, with 13 bases between. CDR1 is SGHNT and CDR2 is YYREEE in the germline V gene (reference sequence). As DNA, the CDR3 is TGTGCCAGCAGCTTCGACTGGGGAGGCAGCACAGATACGCAGTATTTT. It is translated as CASSFDWGGSTDTQYF.

There are a few counts of this clonotype. The V and J genes are TRBV4-2 and TRBJ2-7, with D tentatively TRBD1 (6 bases). CDR1 and CDR2 from the germline V gene are LGHNA and YNFKEQ. V was cut by 1 base and J by 6 bases, with 13 bases left in between. The CDR3 runs to 14 residues. The CDR3 here is CASSQAGVGGEQYF. The CDR3 DNA follows: TGTGCCAGCAGCCAAGCAGGGGTTGGGGGCGAGCAGTACTTC.

This chain connects TRBV20-1 to TRBJ1-2, with a weak D call TRBD1 (5 bases). This CDR3 is 12 amino acids long. The germline V and J ends were trimmed by 3 bases and 3 bases, with 8 bases remaining between them. Germline values: CDR1 DFQATT, CDR2 SNEGSKA (reference sequence). The CDR3 nucleotides read TGCAGTGCTAGTAAAGGGGACTATGGCTACACCTTC. Protein sequence: CSASKGDYGYTF.

The V and J genes are TRBV25-1 and TRBJ2-1; 9 bases agree with TRBD2. Germline assignment: CDR1 MGHDK and CDR2 SYGVNS. The J segment lost 7 bases and the V segment lost 2 bases, leaving 9 bases of the junction unmatched. CDR3 length: 16 residues. CDR3 nucleotides: TGTGCCAGCAGTGAAGTATATAGCGGGAGCCAGAATGAGCAGTTCTTC. Its translation is CASSEVYSGSQNEQFF.

The V call is TRBV5-1, the J call TRBJ1-6, with 7 positions matching TRBD1. The length of the CDR3 is 16 residues. CDR1 and CDR2 from the germline V gene are SGHRS and YFSETQ. Trimming cost V 0 bases and J 8 bases; bases outside gene matches: 8. The CDR3 loop reads CASSLATTGIDSPLHF. CDR3 bases: TGCGCCAGCAGCTTGGCGACGACAGGGATTGATTCACCCCTCCACTTT.

This clonotype occurred a few times. This rearrangement joins TRBV12-3 or TRBV12-4 to TRBJ2-3, with 8 bases that match TRBD2. This CDR3 is 16 amino acids long. V was clipped by 3 bases and J by 8 bases; unmatched bases: 13. The CDR3 DNA follows: TGTGCCAGCAGTTTTCGGACTAGCTCCCGATTGGGTACGCAGTATTTT. Translation: CASSFRTSSRLGTQYF.

V and J are TRBV5-6 and TRBJ1-2; D is undetermined. V was clipped by 0 bases and J by 2 bases, with 14 bases between them. Per the germline V gene, CDR1 is SGHDT and CDR2 is YYEEEE. The CDR3 is 16 residues long. Here the CDR3 reads CASSLDRRELNYGYTF. The CDR3 nucleotides are TGTGCCAGCAGCTTGGATAGGAGGGAACTAAACTATGGCTACACCTTC.

The chain carries TRBV7-3 and TRBJ2-2; 10 bases map to TRBD2. The germline V gene has CDR1 SGHTA and CDR2 FQGTGA. The V and J ends lost 4 bases and 2 bases, in that order; junction bases with no gene match: 10. The CDR3 loop spans 18 amino acids. In DNA form, the CDR3 reads TGTGCCAGCAGCTGGGGGACTAGCGCCCGGCTTAACACCGGGGAGCTGTTTTTT. Translation: CASSWGTSARLNTGELFF.